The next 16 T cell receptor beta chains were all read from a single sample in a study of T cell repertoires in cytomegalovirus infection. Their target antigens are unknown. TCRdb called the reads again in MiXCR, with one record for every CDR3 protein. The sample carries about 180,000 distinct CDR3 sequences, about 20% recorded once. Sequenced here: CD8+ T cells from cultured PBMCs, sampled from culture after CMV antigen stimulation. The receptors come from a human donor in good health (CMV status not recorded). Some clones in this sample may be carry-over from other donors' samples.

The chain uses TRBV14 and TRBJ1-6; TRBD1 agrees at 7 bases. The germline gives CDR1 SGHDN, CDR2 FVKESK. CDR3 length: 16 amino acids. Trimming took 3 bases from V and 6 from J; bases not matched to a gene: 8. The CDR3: CASSQAGTGVNSPLHF. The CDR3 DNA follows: TGTGCCAGCAGCCAGGCCGGAACAGGGGTTAATTCACCCCTCCACTTT.

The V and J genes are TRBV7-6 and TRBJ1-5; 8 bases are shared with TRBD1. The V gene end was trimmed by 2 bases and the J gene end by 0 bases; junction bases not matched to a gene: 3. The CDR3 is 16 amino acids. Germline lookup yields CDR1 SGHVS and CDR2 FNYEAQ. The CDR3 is CASSLRQGTSNQPQHF. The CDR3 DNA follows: TGTGCCAGCAGCTTAAGACAGGGGACTAGCAATCAGCCCCAGCATTTT.

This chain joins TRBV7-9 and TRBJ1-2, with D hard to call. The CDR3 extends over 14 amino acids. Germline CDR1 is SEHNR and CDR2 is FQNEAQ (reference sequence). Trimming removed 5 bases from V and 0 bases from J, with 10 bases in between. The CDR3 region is CASSIPSSNYGYTF. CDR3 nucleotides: TGTGCCAGCAGCATCCCGTCGTCTAACTATGGCTACACCTTC.

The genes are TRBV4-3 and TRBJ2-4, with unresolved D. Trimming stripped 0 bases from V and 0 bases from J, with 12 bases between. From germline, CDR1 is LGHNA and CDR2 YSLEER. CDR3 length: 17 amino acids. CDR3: CASSQDATVRAKNIQYF. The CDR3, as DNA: TGCGCCAGCAGCCAAGATGCCACGGTTAGAGCCAAAAACATTCAGTACTTC.

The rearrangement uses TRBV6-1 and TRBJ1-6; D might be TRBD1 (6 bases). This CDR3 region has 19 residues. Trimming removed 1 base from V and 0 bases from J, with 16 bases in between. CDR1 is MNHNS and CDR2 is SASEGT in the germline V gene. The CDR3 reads CASSEVLRGGSSYNSPLHF. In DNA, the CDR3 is TGTGCCAGCAGTGAAGTGTTAAGGGGGGGGAGCTCCTATAATTCACCCCTCCACTTT.

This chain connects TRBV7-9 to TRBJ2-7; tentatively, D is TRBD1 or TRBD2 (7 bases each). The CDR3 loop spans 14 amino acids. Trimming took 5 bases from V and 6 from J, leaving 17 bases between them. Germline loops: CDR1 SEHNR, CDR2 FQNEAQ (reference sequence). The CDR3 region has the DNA TGTGCCAGCAGCCCAGGGGGGGGCCAGACCGAGCAGTACTTC. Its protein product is CASSPGGGQTEQYF.

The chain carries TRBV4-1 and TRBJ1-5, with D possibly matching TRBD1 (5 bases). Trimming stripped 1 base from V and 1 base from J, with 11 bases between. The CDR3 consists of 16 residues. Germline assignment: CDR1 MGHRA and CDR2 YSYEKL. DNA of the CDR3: TGCGCCAGCAGCCAAGGCAGGGCCCCAAGCAATCAGCCCCAGCATTTT. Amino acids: CASSQGRAPSNQPQHF.

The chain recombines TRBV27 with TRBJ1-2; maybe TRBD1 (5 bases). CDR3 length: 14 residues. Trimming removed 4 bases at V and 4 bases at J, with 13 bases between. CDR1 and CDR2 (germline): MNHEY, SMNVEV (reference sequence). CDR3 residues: CASSSAQGLYGYTF. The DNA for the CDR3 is TGTGCCAGCAGTTCTGCCCAGGGACTCTATGGCTACACCTTC.

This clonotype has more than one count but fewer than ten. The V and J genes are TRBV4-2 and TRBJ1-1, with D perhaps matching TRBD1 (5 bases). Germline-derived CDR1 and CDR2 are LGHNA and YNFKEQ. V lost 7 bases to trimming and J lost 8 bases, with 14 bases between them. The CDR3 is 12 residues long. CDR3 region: CASTPGGGEAFF. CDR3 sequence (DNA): TGTGCCAGCACCCCCGGGGGAGGCGAAGCTTTCTTT.

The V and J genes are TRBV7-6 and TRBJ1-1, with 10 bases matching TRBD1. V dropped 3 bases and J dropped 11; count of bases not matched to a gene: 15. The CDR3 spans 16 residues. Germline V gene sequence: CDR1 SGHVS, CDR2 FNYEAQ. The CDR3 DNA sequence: TGTGCCAGCAGCTTGTCCGGGACAGGGGCCCAAAAGAGGGCTTTCTTT. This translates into CASSLSGTGAQKRAFF.

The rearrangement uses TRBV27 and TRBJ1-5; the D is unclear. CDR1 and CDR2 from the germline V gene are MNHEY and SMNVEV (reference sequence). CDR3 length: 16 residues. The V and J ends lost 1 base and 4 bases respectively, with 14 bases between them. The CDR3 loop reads CASSLYGRILNQPQHF. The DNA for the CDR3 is TGTGCCAGCAGTTTATATGGCCGGATCCTAAATCAGCCCCAGCATTTT.

The CDR3 protein is CASSQEIGTPNEKLFF. In DNA, the CDR3 is TGCGCCAGCAGCCAAGAAATCGGGACACCGAATGAAAAACTGTTTTTT. The chain links TRBV4-1 to TRBJ1-4, with a possible D match to TRBD1 (6 bases). Germline V gene lookup returns CDR1 MGHRA and CDR2 YSYEKL. This CDR3 comprises 16 residues. V dropped 0 bases and J dropped 5 bases, with 13 bases sitting between them.

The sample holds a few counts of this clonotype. CDR3: CATSDSSGKLFF. CDR3 coding DNA: TGTGCCACCAGTGATTCGTCGGGGAAACTGTTTTTT. The chain uses TRBV24-1 and TRBJ1-4; D call uncertain. CDR3 size: 12 residues. From germline, CDR1 is KGHDR and CDR2 SFDVKD. Trimming left V 2 bases short and J 11 bases short, with 8 bases between.

For the CDR3, the DNA is TGTGCCAGCAGTTACTCCCGCGACTACACCTTC. This gives the protein CASSYSRDYTF. J is TRBJ1-2 and V is TRBV6-6; D remains unclear. This CDR3 spans 11 amino acids. Trimming shortened V by 0 bases and J by 10 bases, and 6 bases separated the two germline ends. The germline gives CDR1 MNHNY, CDR2 SVGAGI (reference sequence).

Written as DNA, the CDR3 is TGTGCCAGCAGCTTAGGTCGAGCGGGGGGAATGGGAACCGGGGAGCTGTTTTTT. As protein: CASSLGRAGGMGTGELFF. V usage is TRBV7-8 and J usage is TRBJ2-2; TRBD2 matches 9 bases. V gave up 1 base and J gave up 5 bases; unmatched junction bases: 11. The CDR3 is made up of 18 amino acids. CDR1 and CDR2 (germline): SGHVS, FQNEAQ.

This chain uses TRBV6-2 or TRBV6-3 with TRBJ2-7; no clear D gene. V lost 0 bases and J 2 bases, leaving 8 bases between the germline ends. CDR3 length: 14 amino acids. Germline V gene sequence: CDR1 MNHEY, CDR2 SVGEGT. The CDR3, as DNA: TGTGCCAGCAGTTACTCAGGCAGAACCTACGAGCAGTACTTC. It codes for CASSYSGRTYEQYF.